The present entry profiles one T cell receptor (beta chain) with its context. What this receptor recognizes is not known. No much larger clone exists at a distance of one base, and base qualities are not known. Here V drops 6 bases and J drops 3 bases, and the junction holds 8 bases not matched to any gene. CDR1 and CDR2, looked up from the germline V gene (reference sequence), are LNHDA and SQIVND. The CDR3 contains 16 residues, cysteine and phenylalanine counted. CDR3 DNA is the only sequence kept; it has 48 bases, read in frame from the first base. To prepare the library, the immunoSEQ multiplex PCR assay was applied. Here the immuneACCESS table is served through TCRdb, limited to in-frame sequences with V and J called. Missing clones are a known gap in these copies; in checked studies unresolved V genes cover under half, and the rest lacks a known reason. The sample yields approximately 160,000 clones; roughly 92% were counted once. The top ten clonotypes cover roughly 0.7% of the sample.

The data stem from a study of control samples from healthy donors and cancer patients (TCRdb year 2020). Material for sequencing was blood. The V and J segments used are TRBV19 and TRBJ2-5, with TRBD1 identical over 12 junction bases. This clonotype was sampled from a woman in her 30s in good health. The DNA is TGTGCCAGTAGCCAGGGACAGGGGGCGCTTAAAGAGACCCAGTACTTC. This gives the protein CASSQGQGALKETQYF.